The sequence of this T cell receptor (beta chain) was determined in a study of blood T cell repertoires in COVID-19. The V and J ends lost 4 bases and 7 bases respectively, with 20 bases between them. This CDR3 spans 16 amino acids. CDR1 and CDR2 from the germline V gene are LNHDA and SQIVND (reference sequence). Measured with immunoSEQ multiplex PCR; TCRdb has only the in-frame clones, and not every one. In the table there are some 64,000 clones, about 78% of which are singletons. This receptor was taken from a man older than 75 with active or convalescent COVID-19. The chain carries TRBV19 and TRBJ1-3; D perhaps matches TRBD1 (5 bases). Sequenced sample: peripheral blood. The CDR3 loop is CASSTPRQGRKNTIYF. The CDR3 nucleotides are TGTGCCAGTAGTACCCCCCGGCAGGGCAGGAAGAACACCATATATTTT. Together with reference TRBV19 and TRBJ1-3, the CDR3 gives the full variable domain: DGGITQSPKYLFRKEGQNVTLSCEQNLNHDAMYWYRQDPGQGLRLIYYSQIVNDFQKGDIAEGYSVSREKKESFPLTVTSAQKNPTAFYLCASSTPRQGRKNTIYFGEGSWLTVV.